This T cell receptor (beta chain) was obtained from a study of cytomegalovirus exposure and HLA in healthy donors. The ends lost 0 bases at V and 4 bases at J; junction bases unmatched: 9. This CDR3 has 16 residues. CDR1 is SNHLY and CDR2 is FYNNEI in the germline V gene. Method: immunoSEQ multiplex PCR; TCRdb's copy keeps in-frame clones and lacks some. Here the sample spans 140,000 to 150,000 clones, approximately 86% being singletons. Sequenced material: PBMCs. This clonotype originated in a young man in good health and CMV-seropositive. This chain connects TRBV2 to TRBJ2-7, with TRBD1 matching 7 bases. CDR3 in DNA: TGTGCCAGCAGTGAAGCGCTTTGGGACAGTGATTACGAGCAGTACTTC. Translated: CASSEALWDSDYEQYF. Full variable domain (rest looked up from reference TRBV2 and TRBJ2-7): EPEVTQTPSHQVTQMGQEVILRCVPISNHLYFYWYRQILGQKVEFLVSFYNNEISEKSEIFDDQFSVERPDGSNFTLKIRSTKLEDSAMYFCASSEALWDSDYEQYFGPGTRLTVT.